These 10 T cell receptor beta chains came from one sample sequenced in a study of spatial heterogeneity in lung cancer. The time point: sample taken at primary tumor resection. TCRdb recomputed calls from the 5' RACE reads with MiXCR, one row per CDR3 protein. Of 850 to 900 distinct CDR3 sequences listed, roughly 35% are singletons. Sequenced material: normal lung tissue next to the tumor, taken at surgery. All receptors come from a male donor with early-stage non-small cell lung cancer.

This clonotype is termed large. This beta chain turned up in a library designed for alpha chains; as an off-target read, its abundance says little. The CDR3 nucleotides read TGTGCCAGCAGTTCCCCTGGACAAGGCAAAAACATTCAGTACTTC. The encoded protein is CASSSPGQGKNIQYF. This chain joins TRBV6-5 and TRBJ2-4, with a tentative D call TRBD1 (5 bases). V lost 4 bases and J lost 3, with 13 bases in between. The length of the CDR3 is 15 residues. Per the germline V gene, CDR1 is MNHEY and CDR2 is SVGAGI.

This clonotype was counted a few times. Within a library made for alpha chains, this beta chain is off target, and its count is uninformative. This rearrangement joins TRBV7-6 to TRBJ2-3; 13 bases map to TRBD2. The CDR3 spans 16 residues. CDR1 SGHVS and CDR2 FNYEAQ come from the germline V gene. V shed 5 bases, J shed 5 bases, and the junction held 7 bases outside the gene matches. CDR3 in amino acids: CASSRIGLAGEDTQYF. The CDR3 DNA is TGTGCCAGCAGCCGAATCGGACTAGCGGGAGAAGATACGCAGTATTTT. Using reference TRBV7-6 and TRBJ2-3 for the parts outside the CDR3, the full variable domain is GAGVSQSPRYKVTKRGQDVALRCDPISGHVSLYWYRQALGQGPEFLTYFNYEAQQDKSGLPNDRFSAERPEGSISTLTIQRTEQRDSAMYRCASSRIGLAGEDTQYFGPGTRLTVL.

To note about this clonotype: Within a library made for alpha chains, this beta chain is off target, and its count is uninformative. The chain employs TRBV20-1 and TRBJ1-1; D is ambiguous. The CDR3 totals 12 residues. V was pared by 6 bases and J by 0 bases, with 8 bases between. Per germline, CDR1 DFQATT and CDR2 SNEGSKA (reference sequence). The CDR3 DNA follows: TGCAGTGCCGCGACGATGAACACTGAAGCTTTCTTT. Translating it yields CSAATMNTEAFF.

Points on this clonotype: This beta chain came through as a stray read in a library set up for alpha chains, and its size says little. J is TRBJ2-7 and V is TRBV28, with 7 bases fitting TRBD2. Germline V gene lookup returns CDR1 MDHEN and CDR2 SYDVKM. Germline trimming cut 10 bases from V and 6 bases from J; bases unmatched to any gene: 12. This CDR3 spans 13 amino acids. CDR3: CATTERDLFEQYF. CDR3 in DNA: TGTGCCACCACGGAGCGGGATTTGTTCGAGCAGTACTTC.

Remarks on this clonotype: The library was built for alpha chains, so this beta chain is an off-target read and its size means little. CDR3 loop: CASSLVVGRSTDTQYF. In nucleotides, the CDR3 is TGCGCCAGCAGCTTGGTGGTGGGGCGAAGCACAGATACGCAGTATTTT. The V gene is TRBV5-1, the J gene TRBJ2-3, with a tentative D call TRBD1 (5 bases). V lost 0 bases and J 0 bases, leaving 11 bases between the germline ends. Germline V lookup: CDR1 SGHRS, CDR2 YFSETQ. This CDR3 is 16 amino acids long.

Within the sample, this clonotype is medium-sized. Because the library targeted alpha chains, this beta chain is an off-target read whose size means little. V and J are TRBV24-1 and TRBJ2-1; the match to TRBD1 covers 11 bases. With V trimmed by 4 bases and J by 5 bases, 6 bases remained unmatched. CDR3 length: 16 residues. Germline V gene lookup returns CDR1 KGHDR and CDR2 SFDVKD. CDR3 amino acids: CATSDPGTGGHNEQFF. Here the CDR3 DNA reads TGTGCCACCAGTGACCCCGGGACAGGGGGACACAATGAGCAGTTCTTC.

This clonotype is categorized as large. This beta chain is an off-target read within a library intended for alpha chains, so its frequency means little. The CDR3 DNA is TGCAGTGCTAGAGCCCTCCAGACAGGGAACACTGAAGCTTTCTTT. Translated: CSARALQTGNTEAFF. The chain couples TRBV20-1 to TRBJ1-1; D is possibly TRBD1 (6 bases). Trimming removed 1 base at V and 1 base at J, with 13 bases between. The germline CDR1 and CDR2 sequences are DFQATT and SNEGSKA (reference sequence). The CDR3 loop spans 15 amino acids.

By share, this clonotype ranks as large. Since it is a stray read in a library aimed at alpha chains, this beta chain has a size that is not meaningful. V gene TRBV28 combines with J gene TRBJ2-5, with D perhaps TRBD1 (5 bases). This CDR3 comprises 12 residues. The V and J ends lost 6 bases and 7 bases respectively, with 12 bases between them. Per germline, CDR1 MDHEN and CDR2 SYDVKM. CDR3 residues: CASRPPTGTQYF. The CDR3 DNA reads TGTGCCAGCAGGCCTCCTACAGGGACCCAGTACTTC.

This clonotype is labeled as large. This beta chain came through as a stray read in a library set up for alpha chains, and its size says little. The chain has TRBV25-1 and TRBJ2-7; D gene ambiguous. Per germline, CDR1 MGHDK and CDR2 SYGVNS. V was clipped by 2 bases and J by 3 bases, with 5 bases between them. This CDR3 has 12 residues. CDR3: CASSEGRYEQYF. Here the CDR3 DNA reads TGTGCCAGCAGTGAAGGCCGCTACGAGCAGTACTTC.

As to this clonotype: Because the library targeted alpha chains, this beta chain is an off-target read whose size means little. V and J are TRBV6-2 or TRBV6-3 and TRBJ2-1; D call uncertain. The V end was cut by 4 bases, the J end by 6 bases, with 4 bases between. This CDR3 is built from 11 residues. Germline V gives CDR1 MNHEY, CDR2 SVGEGT. DNA of the CDR3: TGTGCCAGCAGTTTTGCCAATGAGCAGTTCTTC. As protein: CASSFANEQFF.